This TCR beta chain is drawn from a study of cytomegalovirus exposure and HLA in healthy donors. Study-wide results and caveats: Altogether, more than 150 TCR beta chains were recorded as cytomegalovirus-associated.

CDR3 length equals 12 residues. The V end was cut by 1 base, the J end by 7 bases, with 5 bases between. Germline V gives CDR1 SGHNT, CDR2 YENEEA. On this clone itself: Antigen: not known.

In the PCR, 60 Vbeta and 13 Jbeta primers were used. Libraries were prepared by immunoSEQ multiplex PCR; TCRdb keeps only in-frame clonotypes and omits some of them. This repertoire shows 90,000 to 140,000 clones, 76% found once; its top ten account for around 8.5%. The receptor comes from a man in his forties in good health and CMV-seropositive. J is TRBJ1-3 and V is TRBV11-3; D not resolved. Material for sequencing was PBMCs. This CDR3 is CASSLAVNTIYF. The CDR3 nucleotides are TGTGCCAGCAGCTTAGCAGTCAACACCATATATTTT.